The 30 T cell receptor beta chains below were found in one sample sequenced in a study of spatial heterogeneity in lung cancer. Stated time point: sample taken at primary tumor resection. In TCRdb, the 5' RACE reads were re-called with MiXCR into one record per CDR3 protein. The table has some 39,000 distinct CDR3 sequences, 6.5% to 7% seen once; the top ten hold about 45%. The sequencing used PBMCs, collected at surgery. The receptors were gathered from a female donor with early-stage non-small cell lung cancer.

This chain joins TRBV20-1 and TRBJ1-5; D not certain. This CDR3 is 14 amino acids long. V dropped 2 bases and J dropped 5 bases, with 13 bases sitting between them. Germline assignment: CDR1 DFQATT and CDR2 SNEGSKA (reference sequence). The CDR3 DNA follows: TGCAGTGCTAGAAGGCCAGGCGATCATCAGCCCCAGCATTTT. It codes for CSARRPGDHQPQHF.

This chain joins TRBV29-1 and TRBJ1-1; D is uncertain. The CDR3 extends over 11 amino acids. V lost 5 bases and J lost 9, with 13 bases in between. Looked up from germline, CDR1 is SQVTM and CDR2 is ANQGSEA. CDR3: CSVFSLGKAFF. In DNA, the CDR3 is TGCAGCGTTTTCAGTCTAGGAAAAGCTTTCTTT.

This clonotype was seen at least ten times. The chain couples TRBV6-5 to TRBJ1-1; 8 bases agree with TRBD1. The V gene's germline CDR1 is MNHEY and CDR2 SVGAGI. Germline trimming cut 2 bases from V and 7 bases from J; bases unmatched to any gene: 6. This CDR3 region has 14 residues. In DNA, the CDR3 is TGTGCCAGCAGTTACCTACAGGGGGTGGGTGAAGCTTTCTTT. The encoded protein is CASSYLQGVGEAFF.

The chain is built from TRBV5-6 and TRBJ1-2, with 7 positions matching TRBD1. CDR1 SGHDT and CDR2 YYEEEE come from the germline V gene. The CDR3 has 14 residues. Trimming cost V 3 bases and J 0 bases; bases outside gene matches: 2. CDR3 in amino acids: CASSWDRSNYGYTF. CDR3 sequence (DNA): TGTGCCAGCAGCTGGGACAGATCTAACTATGGCTACACCTTC. The full variable domain, its missing parts supplied by reference TRBV5-6 and TRBJ1-2, is DAGVTQSPTHLIKTRGQQVTLRCSPKSGHDTVSWYQQALGQGPQFIFQYYEEEERQRGNFPDRFSGHQFPNYSSELNVNALLLGDSALYLCASSWDRSNYGYTFGSGTRLTVV.

This rearrangement joins TRBV7-8 to TRBJ2-5; D is possibly TRBD2 (5 bases). Trimming left V 5 bases short and J 2 bases short, with 12 bases between. The CDR3 runs 14 residues. The V gene's germline CDR1 is SGHVS and CDR2 FQNEAQ. The CDR3 loop is CASSPAREQETQYF. CDR3 in DNA: TGTGCCAGCAGCCCCGCTAGGGAGCAAGAGACCCAGTACTTC.

The V gene is TRBV20-1, the J gene TRBJ1-5, with no clear D. From germline, CDR1 is DFQATT and CDR2 SNEGSKA (reference sequence). The CDR3 sequence is 12 residues long. The V end was cut by 2 bases, the J end by 4 bases, with 6 bases between. The CDR3 loop is CSARPSNQPQHF. As DNA, the CDR3 is TGCAGTGCTAGACCCAGTAATCAGCCCCAGCATTTT.

In this sample, this clonotype turned up many times. The chain joins TRBV29-1 to TRBJ2-3; D possibly matches TRBD1 or TRBD2 (5 bases each). The germline gives CDR1 SQVTM, CDR2 ANQGSEA. Trimming removed 5 bases from V and 1 base from J, with 16 bases in between. The CDR3 has 15 residues. CDR3 nucleotide sequence: TGCAGCGTTTACATGGGGCCCGGGGGCACAGATACGCAGTATTTT. Amino acid sequence: CSVYMGPGGTDTQYF.

This clonotype was seen ten or more times. The CDR3 here is CASSLAGAPNSPLHF. The CDR3 coding sequence is TGTGCCAGCAGCTTAGCGGGGGCCCCTAATTCACCCCTCCACTTT. This chain connects TRBV7-6 to TRBJ1-6; TRBD1 is a possible D gene (6 bases). V lost 0 bases to trimming and J lost 6 bases, with 9 bases between them. The CDR3 consists of 15 residues. The V gene's germline CDR1 is SGHVS and CDR2 FNYEAQ.

The J gene is TRBJ1-4, the V gene TRBV2; TRBD1 aligns across 9 bases. Per the germline V gene, CDR1 is SNHLY and CDR2 is FYNNEI. With 6 bases clipped from V and 5 bases from J, the junction kept 1 base outside the gene matches. The CDR3 has 13 amino acids. CDR3 bases: TGTGCCAGCAGCGGGACAGGGAATGAAAAACTGTTTTTT. Amino acid sequence: CASSGTGNEKLFF.

This clonotype occurred many times. The V gene is TRBV20-1, the J gene TRBJ2-3; TRBD2 aligns across 11 bases. This CDR3 has 15 residues. Germline-derived CDR1 and CDR2 are DFQATT and SNEGSKA (reference sequence). J was trimmed by 2 bases and V by 6 bases; bases with no gene match: 7. In DNA, the CDR3 is TGCAGTGCCCGACTAGCGGGGACCCTCACAGATACGCAGTATTTT. Translated: CSARLAGTLTDTQYF.

This clonotype was observed a few times. This chain connects TRBV5-1 to TRBJ1-6, with D unclear. Trimming stripped 0 bases from V and 4 bases from J, with 11 bases between. Germline CDR1 SGHRS, CDR2 YFSETQ. CDR3 length: 16 residues. Here the CDR3 DNA reads TGCGCCAGCAGCTTGGAAGGTGCCCTTTATAATTCACCCCTCCACTTT. This codes for CASSLEGALYNSPLHF.

The sample holds a few counts of this clonotype. This chain joins TRBV20-1 and TRBJ1-6, with 9 positions matching TRBD1. With V trimmed by 4 bases and J by 10 bases, 5 bases remained unmatched. This CDR3 region has 13 residues. The germline CDR1 and CDR2 sequences are DFQATT and SNEGSKA (reference sequence). This CDR3 is CSATGQGQSPLHF. The CDR3 DNA sequence: TGCAGTGCTACGGGACAGGGTCAATCACCCCTCCACTTT.

For this clonotype: This sequence may be a read error, since a much larger clone differs from it by one base. The V call is TRBV3-1, the J call TRBJ2-7, with a possible D match to TRBD1 (5 bases). This CDR3 spans 16 amino acids. CDR1 is LGHDT and CDR2 is YNNKEL in the germline V gene (reference sequence). The ends were cut back, 0 bases at V and 4 bases at J, with 16 bases in the middle. The CDR3 DNA follows: TGTGCCAGCAGCCAAGAGGGGCTGGGGCCCAAATACGAGCAGTACTTC. This codes for CASSQEGLGPKYEQYF.

This clonotype was observed at least ten times. The chain combines TRBV5-6 with TRBJ2-1, with D perhaps TRBD2 (6 bases). Germline V CDR1 and CDR2: SGHDT, YYEEEE. The CDR3 is made up of 13 amino acids. Trimming removed 1 base at V and 9 bases at J, with 11 bases between. CDR3 DNA: TGTGCCAGCAGCTTGTTTGGGGGGACTGAGCAGTTCTTC. Translation: CASSLFGGTEQFF.

A note on this clonotype: One end of the junction is discordant with germline, which a read error may explain. The V and J genes are TRBV7-2 and TRBJ1-1; the D is unclear. The CDR3 is made up of 14 amino acids. CDR1 is SGHTA and CDR2 is FQGNSA in the germline V gene. CDR3 bases: TGTGTCAGCAGCTTATCCTTCCCACGGACTGAAGCTTTCTTT. Translated: CVSSLSFPRTEAFF.

This clonotype was seen repeatedly, ten times or more. The gene calls are TRBV9 and TRBJ2-5; D is unclear. Germline values: CDR1 SGDLS, CDR2 YYNGEE. Trimming removed 0 bases at V and 2 bases at J, with 2 bases between. The CDR3 length is 12 residues. The CDR3 sequence is CASSVAQETQYF. The CDR3 nucleotides read TGTGCCAGCAGCGTAGCACAAGAGACCCAGTACTTC.

This clonotype was seen only a few times. This chain uses TRBV28 with TRBJ1-2; 10 bases are a match to TRBD1. This CDR3 contains 18 residues. Trimming at V came to 6 bases and at J to 4 bases, leaving 17 bases not matched to a gene. Germline V lookup: CDR1 MDHEN, CDR2 SYDVKM. CDR3 DNA sequence: TGTGCCAGCAGCCTCAGCCCGCCGGGACAGGGGATGAGCTATGGCTACACCTTC. As protein: CASSLSPPGQGMSYGYTF.

CDR3 sequence (DNA): TGCGCCAGCAGCGCGTGGGACAGGATGGAGACCCAGTACTTC. This translates into CASSAWDRMETQYF. This sequence joins TRBV5-1 and TRBJ2-5; TRBD1 agrees at 8 bases. The CDR3 runs 14 residues. CDR1 is SGHRS and CDR2 is YFSETQ in the germline V gene. The trim removed 4 bases at V and 5 bases at J, leaving 7 bases unmatched.

This clonotype was observed many times. This chain links TRBV6-5 with TRBJ2-3; 7 bases line up with TRBD1. This CDR3 comprises 13 residues. Germline CDR1 and CDR2: MNHEY and SVGAGI. J gave up 2 bases and V 11 bases, and 7 bases lay outside the gene matches. Written as DNA, the CDR3 is TGTGCCTCGGGACAGATGATCACAGATACGCAGTATTTT. Translated, it gives CASGQMITDTQYF.

This clonotype was detected many times. V and J are TRBV7-9 and TRBJ2-7; D unresolved. Trimming removed 5 bases at V and 4 bases at J, with 9 bases between. Germline CDR1 is SEHNR and CDR2 is FQNEAQ (reference sequence). This CDR3 comprises 12 residues. Here the CDR3 reads CASSQGLYEQYF. CDR3 DNA sequence: TGTGCCAGCAGCCAAGGCCTTTACGAGCAGTACTTC.

The rearrangement joins TRBV12-3 or TRBV12-4 to TRBJ1-3; D uncertain. V was clipped by 2 bases and J by 4 bases, with 9 bases between them. The CDR3 runs 14 residues. The CDR3 protein is CASSLTVSGNTIYF. In DNA form, the CDR3 reads TGTGCCAGCAGTTTAACGGTCTCCGGAAACACCATATATTTT.

This clonotype was seen many times. The chain has TRBV18 and TRBJ1-1; no clear D. The CDR3 totals 15 residues. V lost 1 base to trimming and J lost 1 base, with 10 bases between them. Germline V gene data show CDR1 as KGHSH and CDR2 as LQKENI. This CDR3 reads CASSPRPHQNTEAFF. The CDR3 DNA is TGTGCCAGCTCACCACGCCCTCATCAGAACACTGAAGCTTTCTTT.

The chain combines TRBV5-1 with TRBJ1-1; D is possibly TRBD1 (6 bases). V lost 1 base and J lost 9, with 22 bases in between. Germline-derived CDR1 and CDR2 are SGHRS and YFSETQ. The CDR3 consists of 16 residues. In DNA, the CDR3 is TGCGCCAGCAGCTTGAGATCGGGGGCCTCCCCCTTAAAAGCTTTCTTT. Translated, it gives CASSLRSGASPLKAFF.

This clonotype has at least ten counts. This rearrangement joins TRBV5-6 to TRBJ2-5, with 9 bases fitting TRBD2. From germline, CDR1 is SGHDT and CDR2 YYEEEE. V lost 0 bases, J lost 4 bases, and 7 bases stayed unmatched. The CDR3 is 16 amino acids. The CDR3 sequence is CASSLAPAGGRETQYF. Written as DNA, the CDR3 is TGTGCCAGCAGCTTGGCGCCGGCGGGGGGGAGAGAGACCCAGTACTTC.

As to this clonotype: This could be a read error, since a much larger clone is one nucleotide away. V gene TRBV11-2 combines with J gene TRBJ1-1; D is undetermined. Trimming removed 4 bases at V and 4 bases at J, with 13 bases between. The CDR3 loop spans 14 amino acids. Per germline, CDR1 SGHAT and CDR2 FQNNGV. Here the CDR3 reads CASSSLTTVTEAFF. The CDR3 nucleotides read TGTGCCAGCAGCTCGCTAACGACGGTCACTGAAGCTTTCTTT.

This clonotype appeared many times. The J gene is TRBJ2-3, the V gene TRBV12-3 or TRBV12-4, with TRBD1 identical over 11 bases. This CDR3 region has 15 residues. Unmatched junction bases numbered 3, after V lost 6 bases and J lost 1 base. In nucleotides, the CDR3 is TGTGCCAGCAGCTGGACAGGGGGCGGCACAGATACGCAGTATTTT. It codes for CASSWTGGGTDTQYF.

In this sample, this clonotype turned up many times. The V call is TRBV29-1, the J call TRBJ1-2, with D tentatively TRBD1 (6 bases). Germline values: CDR1 SQVTM, CDR2 ANQGSEA. Trimming took off 4 bases at V and 1 base at J, with 10 bases between the two ends. The CDR3 totals 13 residues. The CDR3 nucleotides are TGCAGCGTTGGACAGGTGCTTAACTATGGCTACACCTTC. It encodes CSVGQVLNYGYTF.

The rearrangement joins TRBV6-2 or TRBV6-3 to TRBJ2-7; D possibly matches TRBD1 or TRBD2 (5 bases each). Trimming removed 6 bases from V and 6 bases from J, with 12 bases in between. Per germline, CDR1 MNHEY and CDR2 SVGEGT. The CDR3 runs 12 residues. CDR3 nucleotide sequence: TGTGCCAGCAGCCTGGGGGTAGGCGAGCAGTACTTC. As protein: CASSLGVGEQYF.

This clonotype was counted only a few times. The genes are TRBV4-3 and TRBJ1-4; tentative D call: TRBD1 (6 bases). The V and J ends lost 4 bases and 4 bases respectively, with 16 bases between them. Germline CDR1 reads LGHNA; CDR2 reads YSLEER. The CDR3 loop spans 16 amino acids. The CDR3 is CASSRTDRAINEKLFF. DNA of the CDR3: TGCGCCAGCAGCCGTACGGACAGAGCGATTAATGAAAAACTGTTTTTT.

This clonotype was seen ten or more times. The V and J genes are TRBV19 and TRBJ1-4; D not certain. The CDR3 has 14 amino acids. V was shortened by 10 bases and J by 10 bases, with 22 bases between the two germline ends. Germline V gene sequence: CDR1 LNHDA, CDR2 SQIVND (reference sequence). The CDR3 region has the DNA TGTGCCACCAAGTATCGGAGAGGACGCCGAAAACTGTTTTTT. Translating gives CATKYRRGRRKLFF.